This T cell receptor beta chain was sequenced in a study of shared clonotypes between healthy human individuals. Whole-study findings and limits: Relative to their counterparts shared across all four donors, non-shared clonotypes exhibited diminished generation probabilities.

Turning to this clone: The target antigen is unknown.

Donors, without exception, were Caucasian adults residing in Nashville, Tennessee. The input for sorted-subset replicate PCRs was around 0.2 ug DNA, about 30,000 T cell genomes. The assay was immunoSEQ multiplex PCR, and TCRdb's table has in-frame clones only and misses some. This table holds about 980,000 clones, 70% to 85% found once. The CDR3 covers 15 residues. Germline V CDR1 and CDR2: SGHRS, YFSETQ. With 5 bases clipped from V and 2 bases from J, the junction kept 7 bases outside the gene matches. This clonotype was obtained from a man aged 18 to 30 in good health. Sequenced material: memory CD4+ T cells sorted from blood. The sample's subset: CD45RA-negative fraction. The chain recombines TRBV5-1 with TRBJ2-1; 7 nucleotides line up with TRBD2. CDR3 sequence: CASSPGLVPYNEQFF. The CDR3 DNA reads as TGCGCCAGCAGTCCCGGACTAGTCCCCTACAATGAGCAGTTCTTC.